Below are 17 T cell receptor beta chains sequenced from a single sample in a study of shared clonotypes between healthy human individuals (dated by TCRdb to about 2020). The library was built by means of the immunoSEQ multiplex PCR assay. Sourced from immuneACCESS, this table was stored by TCRdb with only in-frame sequences that have V and J called. A share of the clones is absent; for the studies checked, an unresolved V gene accounts for under half, and the remainder has no known explanation. The sample includes around 430,000 clones, with 70% to 80% observed a single time. Approximately 13% of the sample lies in the top ten. Material: PBMCs. The source is a middle-aged woman in good health. Some clones in this sample may be carry-over from other donors' samples.

The rearrangement links TRBV30 to TRBJ2-1; TRBD2 agrees at 11 bases. Germline-derived CDR1 and CDR2 are GTSNPN and SVGIG (reference sequence). The CDR3 runs 15 residues. V trimming: 0 bases; J trimming: 5 bases; junction bases outside the gene matches: 3. CDR3 protein: CAWSVRLAGHNEQFF. DNA for the CDR3: TGTGCCTGGAGTGTACGACTAGCGGGGCACAATGAGCAGTTCTTC.

V and J are TRBV11-2 and TRBJ2-7; 13 nucleotides match TRBD2. In germline, CDR1 is SGHAT, CDR2 FQNNGV. CDR3 length equals 17 residues. V lost 1 base, J lost 0 bases, and 3 bases stayed unmatched. The CDR3 protein is CASSLAWTSGSSYEQYF. The DNA for the CDR3 is TGTGCCAGCAGCTTAGCCTGGACTAGCGGGAGCTCCTACGAGCAGTACTTC.

The chain employs TRBV5-4 and TRBJ2-5; 7 bases map to TRBD2. Per germline, CDR1 SGHNT and CDR2 YYREEE (reference sequence). CDR3 length equals 15 residues. J lost 1 base, V lost 4 bases, and 7 bases had no gene match. The CDR3 DNA follows: TGTGCCAGCAGCGATCAAGCGGGGTTCCAAGAGACCCAGTACTTC. Protein: CASSDQAGFQETQYF.

This clone was counted only a few times. The chain is built from TRBV27 and TRBJ2-3; 10 nucleotides align to TRBD2. Germline loops: CDR1 MNHEY, CDR2 SMNVEV (reference sequence). J gave up 3 bases and V 2 bases, and 11 bases lay outside the gene matches. The CDR3 is 18 amino acids. This chain's CDR3 is CASSLLLAGVSPTDTQYF. Here the CDR3 DNA reads TGTGCCAGCAGTTTACTCCTAGCGGGAGTATCTCCGACAGATACGCAGTATTTT.

The J gene is TRBJ1-1, the V gene TRBV7-8, with TRBD1 matching over 7 bases. The CDR3 contains 13 residues. Germline assignment: CDR1 SGHVS and CDR2 FQNEAQ. J was trimmed by 4 bases and V by 6 bases; bases with no gene match: 5. DNA for the CDR3: TGTGCCAGCAGGCCAGGGGGGACCACTGAAGCTTTCTTT. Encoded protein: CASRPGGTTEAFF.

The chain is built from TRBV18 and TRBJ2-7; a weak D match, TRBD1 (6 bases). V was cut by 5 bases and J by 4 bases, with 9 bases left in between. The CDR3 consists of 12 residues. Germline assignment: CDR1 KGHSH and CDR2 LQKENI. CDR3 loop: CASSSDSYEQYF. The CDR3 DNA reads as TGTGCCAGCTCATCGGACAGTTACGAGCAGTACTTC.

This clone was picked up a small number of times. The V call is TRBV6-6, the J call TRBJ1-5, with a tentative D call TRBD1 (5 bases). Trimming removed 2 bases from V and 2 bases from J, with 10 bases in between. There are 15 residues in the CDR3. Germline CDR1 MNHNY, CDR2 SVGAGI (reference sequence). The CDR3 region has the DNA TGTGCCAGCAGTTACCGAGACAGCGGCAATCAGCCCCAGCATTTT. It encodes CASSYRDSGNQPQHF.

This clone was seen just once. This chain connects TRBV4-3 to TRBJ2-2; D remains unclear. The germline V and J ends were trimmed by 1 base and 3 bases, with 15 bases remaining between them. This CDR3 spans 17 amino acids. CDR1 is LGHNA and CDR2 is YSLEER in the germline V gene. DNA of the CDR3: TGCGCCAGCAGCCAAGGAGATGACCGCATTTACACCGGGGAGCTGTTTTTT. Translation: CASSQGDDRIYTGELFF.

The chain joins TRBV15 to TRBJ2-3; possibly TRBD1 for D (6 bases). The V end lost 4 bases, the J end lost 6 bases, and 20 bases lay between the germline ends. Germline values: CDR1 LNHNV, CDR2 YYDKDF (reference sequence). The CDR3 consists of 16 residues. The CDR3 here is CATSTKGQRSWDTQYF. The CDR3 bases are TGTGCCACCAGCACAAAAGGACAGCGATCTTGGGATACGCAGTATTTT.

This clone showed up just once. V gene TRBV5-5 combines with J gene TRBJ2-7, with TRBD1 identical over 8 bases. The V and J ends lost 4 bases and 5 bases, in that order; junction bases with no gene match: 11. The length of the CDR3 is 15 residues. CDR1 and CDR2 from the germline V gene are SGHKS and YYEKEE (reference sequence). The chain's CDR3 is CASSLRVTGDHEQYF. The DNA of the CDR3 is TGTGCCAGCAGCCTGCGGGTGACAGGGGACCACGAGCAGTACTTC.

The V call is TRBV2, the J call TRBJ2-2; 13 nucleotides align to TRBD2. The CDR3 has 17 residues. Per germline, CDR1 SNHLY and CDR2 FYNNEI. Trimming cost V 6 bases and J 4 bases; bases outside gene matches: 8. The CDR3 spells CASRELAGGPITGELFF. CDR3 in DNA: TGTGCCAGCAGGGAACTAGCGGGAGGGCCTATCACCGGGGAGCTGTTTTTT.

The V and J genes are TRBV5-1 and TRBJ2-7; D could derive from TRBD1 or TRBD2 (5 bases each). Looked up from germline, CDR1 is SGHRS and CDR2 is YFSETQ. V was clipped by 4 bases and J by 1 base, with 12 bases between them. This CDR3 comprises 14 residues. This chain's CDR3 is CASSQGTGSYEQYF. The CDR3 DNA reads TGCGCCAGCAGCCAAGGGACGGGATCCTACGAGCAGTACTTC.

In its sample, this clone was seen a few times. Other DNA sequences within the sample encode an identical CDR3. The chain carries TRBV9 and TRBJ2-2; 7 bases are a match to TRBD2. Germline CDR1 SGDLS, CDR2 YYNGEE. With V trimmed by 0 bases and J by 2 bases, 1 base remained unmatched. The CDR3 has 15 amino acids. CDR3 sequence reads: CASSVASGNTGELFF. The CDR3 region has the DNA TGTGCCAGCAGCGTAGCTAGCGGAAACACCGGGGAGCTGTTTTTT.

The sample holds a few counts of this clone. The chain uses TRBV6-5 and TRBJ2-2; D perhaps matches TRBD2 (6 bases). V was cut by 5 bases and J by 2 bases, with 9 bases left in between. The CDR3 consists of 14 residues. CDR1 is MNHEY, CDR2 SVGAGI, per germline. In nucleotides, the CDR3 is TGTGCCAGCAGTCGGGGGAGTAACACCGGGGAGCTGTTTTTT. Its protein product is CASSRGSNTGELFF.

This clone has at least ten counts. The rearrangement links TRBV5-1 to TRBJ2-5, with 10 nucleotides matching TRBD2. V shed 3 bases, J shed 5 bases, and the junction held 7 bases outside the gene matches. Germline loops: CDR1 SGHRS, CDR2 YFSETQ. This CDR3 contains 15 residues. The CDR3 DNA sequence: TGCGCCAGCAGCTCCCGAGCGGGGGGGTCTGAGACCCAGTACTTC. Encoded protein: CASSSRAGGSETQYF.

The V call is TRBV7-3, the J call TRBJ2-2; D gene uncertain. Per germline, CDR1 SGHTA and CDR2 FQGTGA. This CDR3 is built from 14 residues. Trimming stripped 8 bases from V and 0 bases from J, with 10 bases between. The CDR3 DNA reads as TGTGCCAGCGGGATCGCCGCGAACACCGGGGAGCTGTTTTTT. It yields the protein CASGIAANTGELFF.

This chain joins TRBV15 and TRBJ1-2; D uncertain. The CDR3 is made up of 14 amino acids. V was trimmed by 0 bases and J by 7 bases, leaving 12 bases between them. Germline CDR1 and CDR2: LNHNV and YYDKDF (reference sequence). The CDR3 reads CATSRDVGLSGYTF. DNA for the CDR3: TGTGCCACCAGCAGAGATGTTGGGTTAAGTGGCTACACCTTC.